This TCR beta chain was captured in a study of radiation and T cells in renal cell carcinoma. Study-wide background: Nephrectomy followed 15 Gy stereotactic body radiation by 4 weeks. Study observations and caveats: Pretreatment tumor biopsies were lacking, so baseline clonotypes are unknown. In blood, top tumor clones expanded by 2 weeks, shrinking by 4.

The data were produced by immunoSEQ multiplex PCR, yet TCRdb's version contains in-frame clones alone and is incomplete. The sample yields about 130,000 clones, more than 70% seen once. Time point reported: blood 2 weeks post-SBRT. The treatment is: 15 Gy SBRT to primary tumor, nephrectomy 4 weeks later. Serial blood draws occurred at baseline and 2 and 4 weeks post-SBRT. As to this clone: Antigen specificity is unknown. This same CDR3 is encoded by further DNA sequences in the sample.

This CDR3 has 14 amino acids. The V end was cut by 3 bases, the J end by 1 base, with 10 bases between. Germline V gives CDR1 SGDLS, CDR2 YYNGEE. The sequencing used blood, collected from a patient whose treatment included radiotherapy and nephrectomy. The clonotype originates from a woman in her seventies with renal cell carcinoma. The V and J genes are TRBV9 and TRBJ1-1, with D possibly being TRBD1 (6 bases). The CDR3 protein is CASSATGQNTEAFF. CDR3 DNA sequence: TGTGCCAGCAGCGCCACAGGGCAGAACACTGAAGCTTTCTTT.